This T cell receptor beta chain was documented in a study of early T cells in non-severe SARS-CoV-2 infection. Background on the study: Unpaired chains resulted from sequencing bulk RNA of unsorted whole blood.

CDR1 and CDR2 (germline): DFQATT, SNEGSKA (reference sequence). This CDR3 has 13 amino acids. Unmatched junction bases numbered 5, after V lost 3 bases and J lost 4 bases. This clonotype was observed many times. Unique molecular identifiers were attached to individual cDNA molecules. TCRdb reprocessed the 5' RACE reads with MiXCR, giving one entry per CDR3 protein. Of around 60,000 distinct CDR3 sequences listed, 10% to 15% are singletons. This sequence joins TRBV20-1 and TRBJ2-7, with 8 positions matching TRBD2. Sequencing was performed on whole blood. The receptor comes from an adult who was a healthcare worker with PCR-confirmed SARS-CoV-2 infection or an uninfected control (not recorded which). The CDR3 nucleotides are TGCAGTGCTAGGCGAGCGGGGGTTTACGAGCAGTACTTC. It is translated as CSARRAGVYEQYF.